Presented here are 10 T cell receptor beta chains from one specimen sequenced in a study of blood T cell repertoires in COVID-19. The assay was immunoSEQ multiplex PCR, and TCRdb's table has in-frame clones only and misses some. The table lists roughly 190,000 clones, 60% to 85% of them singletons. The sample taken for sequencing was peripheral blood. Source of these receptors: a woman between 45 and 60 years old with active or convalescent COVID-19.

The V gene is TRBV2, the J gene TRBJ2-5; possible D gene TRBD1, 6 bases. CDR1 and CDR2 from the germline V gene are SNHLY and FYNNEI. Trimming took off 5 bases at V and 5 bases at J, with 12 bases between the two ends. CDR3 size: 13 residues. The CDR3 protein is CASSRQGPETQYF. CDR3 DNA sequence: TGTGCCAGCAGTCGTCAGGGGCCGGAGACCCAGTACTTC.

The J gene is TRBJ2-3, the V gene TRBV4-1, with D maybe TRBD2 (5 bases). Germline loops: CDR1 MGHRA, CDR2 YSYEKL. With 4 bases removed from V and 2 bases from J, the gap between germline ends came to 16 bases. This CDR3 is 16 amino acids long. The CDR3 spells CASSPAERRFTDTQYF. The DNA of the CDR3 is TGCGCCAGCAGCCCGGCCGAGCGGAGATTCACAGATACGCAGTATTTT.

This clone came up many times. The chain has TRBV29-1 and TRBJ1-3, with 7 bases fitting TRBD1. The CDR3 has 12 amino acids. The V and J ends lost 4 bases and 6 bases, in that order; junction bases with no gene match: 3. Germline V gives CDR1 SQVTM, CDR2 ANQGSEA. This CDR3 is CSVGQGENTIYF. In DNA form, the CDR3 reads TGCAGCGTTGGACAGGGAGAAAACACCATATATTTT.

V is TRBV2 and J is TRBJ2-6; TRBD2 matches 7 bases. Unmatched junction bases numbered 3, after V lost 5 bases and J lost 2 bases. The germline CDR1 and CDR2 sequences are SNHLY and FYNNEI. This CDR3 has 15 amino acids. The CDR3 nucleotides read TGTGCCAGCAGTTCCCTAGCGGCTGGGGCCAACGTCCTGACTTTC. Translating it yields CASSSLAAGANVLTF.

The chain carries TRBV7-2 and TRBJ2-7; TRBD2 aligns across 7 bases. The CDR3 is 14 amino acids. Germline assignment: CDR1 SGHTA and CDR2 FQGNSA. The V segment lost 1 base and the J segment 6 bases; nucleotides outside the gene matches: 6. CDR3 in amino acids: CASSLGTSLGEQYF. The CDR3 DNA reads as TGTGCCAGCAGCTTAGGGACTAGTTTGGGCGAGCAGTACTTC. The whole variable domain, filled in from reference TRBV7-2 and TRBJ2-7, reads GAGVSQSPSNKVTEKGKDVELRCDPISGHTALYWYRQSLGQGLEFLIYFQGNSAPDKSGLPSDRFSAERTGGSVSTLTIQRTQQEDSAVYLCASSLGTSLGEQYFGPGTRLTVT.

V gene TRBV9 combines with J gene TRBJ1-6; 8 nucleotides align to TRBD1. The CDR3 runs 15 residues. Germline loops: CDR1 SGDLS, CDR2 YYNGEE. Trimming cost V 2 bases and J 5 bases; bases outside gene matches: 3. CDR3 loop: CASSVTGVDNSPLHF. CDR3 in DNA: TGTGCCAGCAGCGTGACAGGGGTTGATAATTCACCCCTCCACTTT.

This clone was seen only a few times. The V call is TRBV10-3, the J call TRBJ2-3; TRBD2 matches 12 bases. Germline V gene sequence: CDR1 ENHRY, CDR2 SYGVKD. With 10 bases clipped from V and 5 bases from J, the junction kept 7 bases outside the gene matches. The CDR3 extends over 14 amino acids. Here the CDR3 reads CATRLAGEVDTQYF. CDR3 DNA sequence: TGTGCCACCAGACTAGCGGGAGAGGTAGATACGCAGTATTTT.

The V and J genes are TRBV6-5 and TRBJ1-4; 8 nucleotides match TRBD1. The CDR3 totals 14 residues. The trim removed 4 bases at V and 5 bases at J, leaving 3 bases unmatched. The germline CDR1 and CDR2 sequences are MNHEY and SVGAGI. The CDR3 nucleotides read TGTGCCAGCAGTTCACAGGGGGGGAATGAAAAACTGTTTTTT. Translated: CASSSQGGNEKLFF.

The chain combines TRBV7-3 with TRBJ2-1; 9 bases are shared with TRBD1. Trimming removed 5 bases from V and 7 bases from J; junction bases left unmatched: 15. Germline V CDR1 and CDR2: SGHTA, FQGTGA. CDR3 length: 17 amino acids. This chain's CDR3 is CASSPRAGTGIVNEQFF. In DNA, the CDR3 is TGTGCCAGCAGCCCCCGGGCCGGGACAGGGATTGTTAATGAGCAGTTCTTC.

This chain joins TRBV19 and TRBJ1-1, with a weak D call TRBD1 (6 bases). Per the germline V gene, CDR1 is LNHDA and CDR2 is SQIVND (reference sequence). The CDR3 is 14 residues long. V shed 3 bases and J shed 5 bases, with 13 bases lying between them. The CDR3 DNA reads as TGTGCCAGTAGTATCCCCAGGGGCAAGACTGAAGCTTTCTTT. As protein: CASSIPRGKTEAFF.